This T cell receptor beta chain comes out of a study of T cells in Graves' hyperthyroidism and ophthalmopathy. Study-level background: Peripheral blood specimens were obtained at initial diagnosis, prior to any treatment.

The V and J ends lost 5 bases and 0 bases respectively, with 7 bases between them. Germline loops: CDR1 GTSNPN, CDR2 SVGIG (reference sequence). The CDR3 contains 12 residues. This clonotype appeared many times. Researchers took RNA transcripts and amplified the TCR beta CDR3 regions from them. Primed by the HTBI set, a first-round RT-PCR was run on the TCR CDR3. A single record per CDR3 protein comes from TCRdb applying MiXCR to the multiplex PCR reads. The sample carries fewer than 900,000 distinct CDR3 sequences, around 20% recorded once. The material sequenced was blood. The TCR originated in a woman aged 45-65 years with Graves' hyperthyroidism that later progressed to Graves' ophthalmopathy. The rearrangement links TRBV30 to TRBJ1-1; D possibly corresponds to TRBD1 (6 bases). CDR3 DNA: TGTGCCTGGGACAGGATGAACACTGAAGCTTTCTTT. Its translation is CAWDRMNTEAFF.